This T cell receptor (beta chain) appears in the sequencing data of a study of pediatric ulcerative colitis. During colonoscopy, one to two rectal pinch biopsies were collected. Ulcerative colitis patients received no immunosuppressive medication before the diagnostic colonoscopy. As regards this clone: The antigen is undetermined.

The survey-level immunoSEQ assay was used. The protocol was immunoSEQ multiplex PCR, while the TCRdb copy is restricted to in-frame clones and leaves out a portion. The sample carries tens of thousands of clones, 78% recorded once. Points from the study as a whole: Repertoires came from total lymphocyte DNA, not specific subsets. A couple of rectal CDR3 clonotypes occurred in all ulcerative colitis patients.

The receptor's source is a girl aged 5 to 17 with moderate ulcerative colitis. Sequencing was carried out using gut tissue.

The CDR3 here is CASSPHRGNGNTIYF. The CDR3 nucleotides are TGTGCCAGCAGCCCCCACAGGGGAAATGGAAACACCATATATTTT. The V and J genes are TRBV16 and TRBJ1-3; TRBD1 matches 7 bases. CDR1 and CDR2 (germline): KGHSY, FQNENV. J lost 3 bases, V lost 4 bases, and 6 bases had no gene match. There are 15 residues in the CDR3.